This T cell receptor beta chain was documented in a study of shared clonotypes between healthy human individuals. Findings and caveats of the study: Researchers sampled only blood; tissue repertoires likely differ.

This CDR3 spans 11 amino acids. V was shortened by 8 bases and J by 6 bases, with 10 bases between the two germline ends. The germline CDR1 and CDR2 sequences are MGHRA and YSYEKL. It was at deep level that the assay was run. Some clones are missing from TCRdb's copy, which holds only in-frame ones; the method was immunoSEQ multiplex PCR. The top ten clones hold roughly 0.1% of a sample with about 610,000 clones, about 96% of them seen once. Positively selected for CCR7, the CD45RO-negative cells used as naive CD8 cells excluded terminally differentiated effector memory CD45RA+ cells. Details on this clone: The antigen is undetermined.

This clonotype originated in a woman aged 25 to 45 in good health. The chain joins TRBV4-1 to TRBJ1-1; D might be TRBD1 (5 bases). The sequencing input was naive CD8+ T cells sorted from blood. Written as DNA, the CDR3 is TGCGCCAGCCCCCCGGGGGCTGAAGCTTTCTTT. This translates into CASPPGAEAFF.